A single sample is the source of the 7 T cell receptor beta chains below, sequenced in a study of CD8+ T cells in alopecia areata. TCR sequencing used cDNA made by reverse transcription of extracted RNA. The assay was immunoSEQ multiplex PCR, and TCRdb's table has in-frame clones only and misses some. The sample includes around 200,000 clones, 58% seen only once; the top ten take around 12%. Treatment defined: oral pan-JAK inhibitor, 5-10 mg twice daily. The material was CD8+ T cells sorted from blood, obtained at week 24, from a patient treated with tofacitinib. Source of these receptors: a human donor with alopecia areata.

The chain couples TRBV27 to TRBJ1-4; D gene uncertain. Germline loops: CDR1 MNHEY, CDR2 SMNVEV (reference sequence). The V and J ends lost 10 bases and 6 bases respectively, with 15 bases between them. This CDR3 spans 13 amino acids. The CDR3 DNA reads TGTGCCACCTCACCGACTAAATATGAAAAACTGTTTTTT. Translation: CATSPTKYEKLFF.

The chain has TRBV5-6 and TRBJ1-2, with 7 bases lining up with TRBD1. The CDR3 runs 15 residues. CDR1 and CDR2 from the germline V gene are SGHDT and YYEEEE. The J segment lost 4 bases and the V segment lost 4 bases, leaving 10 bases of the junction unmatched. The CDR3 bases are TGTGCCAGCAGCCTAGACAGGGCCCGCTCCTATGGCTACACCTTC. Residues: CASSLDRARSYGYTF. Complete variable domain (other parts from reference TRBV5-6 and TRBJ1-2): DAGVTQSPTHLIKTRGQQVTLRCSPKSGHDTVSWYQQALGQGPQFIFQYYEEEERQRGNFPDRFSGHQFPNYSSELNVNALLLGDSALYLCASSLDRARSYGYTFGSGTRLTVV.

The V call is TRBV11-2, the J call TRBJ2-1; D ambiguous. The CDR3 totals 15 residues. Trimming shortened V by 0 bases and J by 5 bases, and 11 bases separated the two germline ends. Germline V lookup: CDR1 SGHAT, CDR2 FQNNGV. CDR3 DNA: TGTGCCAGCAGCTTAGATCAGTTGCCGAACAATGAGCAGTTCTTC. Amino acids: CASSLDQLPNNEQFF.

The chain has TRBV2 and TRBJ2-3, with a weak D call TRBD1 (6 bases). The germline gives CDR1 SNHLY, CDR2 FYNNEI. The CDR3 has 16 residues. V lost 4 bases and J 6 bases, leaving 20 bases between the germline ends. The CDR3, as DNA: TGTGCCAGCAGTGCGCCGGGACAATCCGAGGCGGATACGCAGTATTTT. Translation gives CASSAPGQSEADTQYF.

The chain uses TRBV29-1 and TRBJ1-1, with D perhaps matching TRBD1 (5 bases). The V gene's germline CDR1 is SQVTM and CDR2 ANQGSEA. The V gene lost 6 bases and the J gene lost 7 bases, with 15 bases spanning the gap. There are 12 residues in the CDR3. CDR3 protein: CSVPPRGSEAFF. The DNA of the CDR3 is TGCAGCGTCCCCCCGAGGGGCAGTGAAGCTTTCTTT.

This sequence joins TRBV4-1 and TRBJ1-2; possibly TRBD1 for D (5 bases). The CDR3 covers 16 residues. V gave up 0 bases and J gave up 7 bases, with 18 bases separating them. The V gene's germline CDR1 is MGHRA and CDR2 YSYEKL. The CDR3 bases are TGCGCCAGCAGCCAAGAAACCAACCCAGGGTATACTGGCTACACCTTC. This codes for CASSQETNPGYTGYTF.

This clone showed up just a few times. The chain carries TRBV6-6 and TRBJ2-4; D unclear. The CDR3 is 14 amino acids. V dropped 8 bases and J dropped 0 bases, with 11 bases sitting between them. Germline CDR1 and CDR2: MNHNY and SVGAGI (reference sequence). The CDR3 coding sequence is TGTGCCAGCCCAGGAGAGATAGCCAAAAACATTCAGTACTTC. This sequence encodes CASPGEIAKNIQYF.